The rows below give T cell receptor beta chains drawn from one sample of a study of neurological immune-mediated disorders. TCRdb re-called the 5' RACE reads through MiXCR, storing one row per CDR3 protein. The sample contains about 99,000 distinct CDR3 sequences, more than 10% of which appear only once. The sequenced material came from PBMCs. These receptors all stem from a female donor with HTLV-1-associated myelopathy (HAM/TSP). Both conserved end residues are part of each CDR3. A D gene is named only where the DNA matches it firmly. Size tells how often a clone was seen (once, few, many) or the class of an expanded clone, and some rows leave it out.

clone size: many; J gene: TRBJ1-3; CDR3 length: 13; V gene: TRBV20-1; D gene: -; CDR3 DNA: TGCAGTGCGAAAGGACAGACTGGAAACACCATATATTTT; CDR3 protein: CSAKGQTGNTIYF
clone size: many; J gene: TRBJ1-2; CDR3 length: 14; V gene: TRBV3-1; D gene: TRBD1; CDR3 DNA: TGTGCCAGCAGCCCGGGACAGGGGATTTATGGCTACACCTTC; CDR3 protein: CASSPGQGIYGYTF
clone size: -; J gene: TRBJ2-7; CDR3 length: 13; V gene: TRBV5-1; D gene: -; CDR3 DNA: TGCGCCAGCAGCCCCAGGGGGGGGTACGAGCAGTACTTC; CDR3 protein: CASSPRGGYEQYF
clone size: -; J gene: TRBJ2-6; CDR3 length: 16; V gene: TRBV12-3/TRBV12-4; D gene: -; CDR3 DNA: TGTGCCAGCAGTTTCGCCACCCTGAGGGGGGCCAACGTCCTGACTTTC; CDR3 protein: CASSFATLRGANVLTF
clone size: many; J gene: TRBJ1-5; CDR3 length: 15; V gene: TRBV6-6; D gene: TRBD1; CDR3 DNA: TGTGCCAGCAGTTACGAGGGGGCGAGCAATCAGCCCCAGCATTTT; CDR3 protein: CASSYEGASNQPQHF
clone size: many; J gene: TRBJ1-4; CDR3 length: 16; V gene: TRBV20-1; D gene: TRBD1; CDR3 DNA: TGCAGTGCTAAAGGACAGGGGGTATCAACTAATGAAAAACTGTTTTTT; CDR3 protein: CSAKGQGVSTNEKLFF
clone size: many; J gene: TRBJ1-2; CDR3 length: 14; V gene: TRBV5-1; D gene: TRBD1; CDR3 DNA: TGCGCCAGCAGCCCTACAGGGGGTGAAGATGGCTACACCTTC; CDR3 protein: CASSPTGGEDGYTF
clone size: many; J gene: TRBJ1-2; CDR3 length: 13; V gene: TRBV5-1; D gene: -; CDR3 DNA: TGCGCCAGCAGCATGGGACAAATCTATGGCTACACCTTC; CDR3 protein: CASSMGQIYGYTF
clone size: -; J gene: TRBJ1-1; CDR3 length: 18; V gene: TRBV19; D gene: -; CDR3 DNA: TGTGCCAGTAGTATACCATCAGGTACGCAGCTAATGAACACTGAAGCTTTCTTT; CDR3 protein: CASSIPSGTQLMNTEAFF
clone size: many; J gene: TRBJ2-6; CDR3 length: 15; V gene: TRBV7-2; D gene: -; CDR3 DNA: TGTGCCAGCAGCCCTATGAGCTCTGGGGCCAACGTCCTGACTTTC; CDR3 protein: CASSPMSSGANVLTF
clone size: many; J gene: TRBJ2-1; CDR3 length: 16; V gene: TRBV7-6; D gene: -; CDR3 DNA: TGTGCCAGCAGCTTAGAGGCGCTAGCGAGCTACAATGAGCAGTTCTTC; CDR3 protein: CASSLEALASYNEQFF
clone size: many; J gene: TRBJ2-7; CDR3 length: 13; V gene: TRBV5-1; D gene: TRBD1; CDR3 DNA: TGCGCCAGCAGCTGGGGACAGGGTGGCGAGCAGTACTTC; CDR3 protein: CASSWGQGGEQYF
clone size: many; J gene: TRBJ2-5; CDR3 length: 13; V gene: TRBV11-3; D gene: -; CDR3 DNA: TGTGCCAGCAGCTTAGAGGGAGAAAAGACCCAGTACTTC; CDR3 protein: CASSLEGEKTQYF
clone size: many; J gene: TRBJ2-7; CDR3 length: 13; V gene: TRBV20-1; D gene: -; CDR3 DNA: TGCAGTGCTAGGGACTACCAGGAATACGAGCAGTACTTC; CDR3 protein: CSARDYQEYEQYF
clone size: many; J gene: TRBJ1-2; CDR3 length: 15; V gene: TRBV20-1; D gene: TRBD1; CDR3 DNA: TGCAGTGCTAGAGAATGGGTAGAGGGGGCGGGTGGCTACACCTTC; CDR3 protein: CSAREWVEGAGGYTF
clone size: many; J gene: TRBJ2-4; CDR3 length: 15; V gene: TRBV5-1; D gene: -; CDR3 DNA: TGCGCCAGCAGCTTGTCGTCCCCCTCGAGGGACATTCAGTACTTC; CDR3 protein: CASSLSSPSRDIQYF